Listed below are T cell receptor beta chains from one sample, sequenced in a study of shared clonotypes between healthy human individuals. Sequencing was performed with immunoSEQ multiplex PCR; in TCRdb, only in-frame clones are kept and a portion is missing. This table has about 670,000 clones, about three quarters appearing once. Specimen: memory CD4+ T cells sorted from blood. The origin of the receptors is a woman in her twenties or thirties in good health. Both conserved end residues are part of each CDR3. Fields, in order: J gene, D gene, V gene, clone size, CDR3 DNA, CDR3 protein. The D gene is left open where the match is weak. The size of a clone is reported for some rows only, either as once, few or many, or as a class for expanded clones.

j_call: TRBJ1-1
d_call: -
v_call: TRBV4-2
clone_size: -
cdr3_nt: TGTGCCAGCAGCTTGGCCTCGGGGGGCAAGACTGAAGCTTTCTTT
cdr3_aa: CASSLASGGKTEAFF

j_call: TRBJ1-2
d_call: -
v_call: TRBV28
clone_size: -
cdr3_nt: TGTGCCAGCAGTACAGGACAGATATATGGCTACACCTTC
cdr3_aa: CASSTGQIYGYTF

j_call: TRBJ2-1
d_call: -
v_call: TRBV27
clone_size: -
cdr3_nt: TGTGCCAGCAGTCCCGGGACCTTATGGAACAATGAGCAGTTCTTC
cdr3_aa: CASSPGTLWNNEQFF

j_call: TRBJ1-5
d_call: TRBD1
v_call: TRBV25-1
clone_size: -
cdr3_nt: TGTGCCAGCAGTGAATGTGAGGAGGGGGCACGACAGCCCCAGCATTTT
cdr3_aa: CASSECEEGARQPQHF

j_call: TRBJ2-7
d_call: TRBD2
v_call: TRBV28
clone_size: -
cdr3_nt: TGTGCCAGCAGTCCCCGAGGAGCGGGAAGCAACGAGCAGTACTTC
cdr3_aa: CASSPRGAGSNEQYF

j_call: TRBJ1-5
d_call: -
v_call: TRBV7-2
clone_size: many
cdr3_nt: TGTGCCAGCAGCCAGTTTTATAGCAATCAGCCCCAGCATTTT
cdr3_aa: CASSQFYSNQPQHF

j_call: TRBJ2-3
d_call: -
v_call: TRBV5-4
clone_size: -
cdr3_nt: TGTGCCAGCAGCTTCGGGGGAGAAGATACGCAGTATTTT
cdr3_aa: CASSFGGEDTQYF

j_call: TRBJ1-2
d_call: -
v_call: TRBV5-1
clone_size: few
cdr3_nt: TGCGCCAGCAGCGGCTCACAGGGCTTCTATGGCTACACCTTC
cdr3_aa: CASSGSQGFYGYTF

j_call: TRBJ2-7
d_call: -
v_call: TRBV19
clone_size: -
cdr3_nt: TGTGCCAGTAGCCGACAGTCTTCCGCCTACGAGCAGTACTTC
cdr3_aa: CASSRQSSAYEQYF

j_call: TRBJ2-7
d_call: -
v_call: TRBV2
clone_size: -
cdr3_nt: TGTGCCAGCAGTGAAGCGGTGGCAGGAGGGGGTTACGAGCAGTACTTC
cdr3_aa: CASSEAVAGGGYEQYF

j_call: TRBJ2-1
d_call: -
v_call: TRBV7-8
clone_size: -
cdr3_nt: TGTGCCTTGGGGGGTGGTTCCTCCTACAATGAGCAGTTCTTC
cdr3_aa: CALGGGSSYNEQFF

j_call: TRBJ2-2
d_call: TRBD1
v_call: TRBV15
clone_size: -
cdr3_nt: TGTGCCACCAGTCTTTCAGGGGGTGCCGGGGAGCTGTTTTTT
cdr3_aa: CATSLSGGAGELFF

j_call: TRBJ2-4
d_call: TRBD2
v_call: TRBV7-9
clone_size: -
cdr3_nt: TGTGCCAGCAGGTCATCTAGCGGGAGGATGGCCAAAAACATTCAGTACTTC
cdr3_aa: CASRSSSGRMAKNIQYF

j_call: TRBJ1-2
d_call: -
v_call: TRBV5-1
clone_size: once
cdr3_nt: TGCGCCAGCTCGCCGGACACGTTAGGCTACACCTTC
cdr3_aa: CASSPDTLGYTF

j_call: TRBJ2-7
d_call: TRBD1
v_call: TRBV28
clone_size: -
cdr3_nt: TGTGCCAGCAGCCAACACGACAGGGGGTACGAGCAGTACTTC
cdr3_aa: CASSQHDRGYEQYF

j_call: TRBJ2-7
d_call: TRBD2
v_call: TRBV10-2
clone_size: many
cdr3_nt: TGCGCCAGCAGCGCCCCGGGACTAGCCACGCACTCCTACGAGCAGTACTTC
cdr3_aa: CASSAPGLATHSYEQYF

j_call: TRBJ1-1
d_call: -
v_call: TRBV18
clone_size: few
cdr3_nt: TGTGCCAGCTCACCACTCGTTTTCGGGGCGAACACTGAAGCTTTCTTT
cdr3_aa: CASSPLVFGANTEAFF

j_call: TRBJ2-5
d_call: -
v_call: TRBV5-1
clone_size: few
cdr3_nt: TGCGCCAGCAGCCAACAAGTGGGCGGGTCGGGAGAGACCCAGTACTTC
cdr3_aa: CASSQQVGGSGETQYF

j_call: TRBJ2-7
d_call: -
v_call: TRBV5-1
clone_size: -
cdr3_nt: TGCGCCAGCAGCTTGGAAGGGCCCCCCTACGAGCAGTACTTC
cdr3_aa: CASSLEGPPYEQYF

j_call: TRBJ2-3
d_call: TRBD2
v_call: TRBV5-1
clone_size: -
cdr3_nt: TGCGCCAGCAGCACTTCCACTAGCGGGGGCACAGATACGCAGTATTTT
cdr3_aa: CASSTSTSGGTDTQYF

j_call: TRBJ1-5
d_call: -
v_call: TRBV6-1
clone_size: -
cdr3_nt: TGTGCCAGCAGTGAAGCCCGGGGACGGATCAATCAGCCCCAGCATTTT
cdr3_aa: CASSEARGRINQPQHF

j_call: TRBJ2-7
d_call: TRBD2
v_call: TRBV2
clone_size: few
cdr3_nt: TGTGCCAGCAGTGAATCGTCGGGACTAGGCATCTCCTACGAGCAGTACTTC
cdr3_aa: CASSESSGLGISYEQYF

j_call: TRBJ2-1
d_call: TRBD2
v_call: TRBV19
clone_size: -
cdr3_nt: TGTGCCAGTAGTACCCATAAGCTAGCGGGAACTGCCAATGAGCAGTTCTTC
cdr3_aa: CASSTHKLAGTANEQFF

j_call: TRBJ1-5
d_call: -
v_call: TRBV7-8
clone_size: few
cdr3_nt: TGTGCCAGCAGCTTAGAAAGGAGCAATCAGCCCCAGCATTTT
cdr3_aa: CASSLERSNQPQHF

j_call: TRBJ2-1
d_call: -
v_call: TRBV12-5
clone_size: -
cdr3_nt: TGTGCTAGTTCTTCAGGCTACAATGAGCAGTTCTTC
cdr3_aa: CASSSGYNEQFF

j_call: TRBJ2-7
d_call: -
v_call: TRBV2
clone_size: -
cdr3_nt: TGTGCCAGCAATCGGGACAAACCGTACGAGCAGTACTTC
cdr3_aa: CASNRDKPYEQYF

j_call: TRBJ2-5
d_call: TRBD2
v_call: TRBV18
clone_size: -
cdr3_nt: TGTGCCAGCTCCTCGGTCAGCGGGAGCTACGAGACCCAGTACTTC
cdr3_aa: CASSSVSGSYETQYF